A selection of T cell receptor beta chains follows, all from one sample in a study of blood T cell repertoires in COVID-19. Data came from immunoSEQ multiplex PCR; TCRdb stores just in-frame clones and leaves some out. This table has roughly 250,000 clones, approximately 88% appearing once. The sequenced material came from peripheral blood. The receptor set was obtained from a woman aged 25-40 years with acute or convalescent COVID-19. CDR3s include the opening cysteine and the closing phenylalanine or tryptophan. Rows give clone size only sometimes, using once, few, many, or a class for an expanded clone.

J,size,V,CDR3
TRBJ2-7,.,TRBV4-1,CASSLQIGQGVYEQYF
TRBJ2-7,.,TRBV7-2,CASSLLGGPPSYEQYF
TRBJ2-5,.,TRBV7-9,CASSSREALTSQETQYF
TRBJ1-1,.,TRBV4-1,CASSQVKGAQAEAFF
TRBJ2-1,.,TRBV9,CASSVVAGDAPIEQFF
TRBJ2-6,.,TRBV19,CASSDRAGANVLTF
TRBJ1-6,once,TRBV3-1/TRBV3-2,CASSQVRGSPLHF
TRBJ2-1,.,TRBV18,CASSPQLGDSEQFF
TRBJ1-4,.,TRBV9,CASSGVGANEKLFF
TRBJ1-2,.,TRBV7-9,CASILGQGNYGYTF
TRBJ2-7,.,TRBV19,CASSRSDEQYF
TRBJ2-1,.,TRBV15,CATSTRGRNEQFF
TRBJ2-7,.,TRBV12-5,CASGASGRPPYEQYF
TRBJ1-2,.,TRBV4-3,CASSQDFRATNYGYTF
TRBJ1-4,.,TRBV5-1,CASRPGATNEKLFF
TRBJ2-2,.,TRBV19,CASSIKGAVVTGELFF
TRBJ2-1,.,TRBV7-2,CASSLVTPDNEQFF